Below are 3 T cell receptor beta chains sequenced from a single sample in a study of T cell responses to AZD1222 COVID-19 vaccine. The table came from immunoSEQ multiplex PCR; TCRdb's copy has only in-frame clones and leaves some out. This sample has some 160,000 clones, with more than 90% found just once. The sequenced sample was peripheral blood, obtained on day 0 of AZD1222 vaccination. These receptors all stem from an adult in good health.

V usage is TRBV12-3 or TRBV12-4 and J usage is TRBJ1-1; no clear D. Deletions cut 5 bases from V and 6 bases from J, with 13 bases between. CDR3 length: 13 residues. In DNA, the CDR3 is TGTGCCAGCAGTCGCACAGAACTCCCTGAAGCTTTCTTT. Amino acid sequence: CASSRTELPEAFF.

The gene calls are TRBV30 and TRBJ1-5; TRBD1 is a possible D gene (6 bases). Trimming removed 2 bases at V and 5 bases at J, with 7 bases between. The CDR3 covers 12 residues. CDR1 is GTSNPN and CDR2 is SVGIG in the germline V gene (reference sequence). The chain's CDR3 is CAWSRGDQPQHF. In DNA, the CDR3 is TGTGCCTGGAGTAGGGGGGATCAGCCCCAGCATTTT.

The chain carries TRBV29-1 and TRBJ2-7; TRBD2 matches 8 bases. Germline CDR1 is SQVTM and CDR2 is ANQGSEA. CDR3 size: 13 residues. The V segment lost 2 bases and the J segment 5 bases; nucleotides outside the gene matches: 5. The DNA of the CDR3 is TGCAGCGTTGAACTGGCGGGAGGTGACGAGCAGTACTTC. This sequence encodes CSVELAGGDEQYF.